A selection of T cell receptor beta chains follows, all from one sample in a study of neurological immune-mediated disorders. TCRdb used MiXCR to reprocess the 5' RACE reads, holding one entry per CDR3 protein. The sample shows about 74,000 distinct CDR3 sequences, roughly 5.5% of them seen only once. What was sequenced was PBMCs. The source is a man aged 18 to 30 with multiple sclerosis. The CDR3 runs from the conserved cysteine through the conserved F or W. Fields, in order: CDR3 protein, J gene, V gene.

CDR3aa: CASSRYDGYTF
j_gene: TRBJ1-2
v_gene: TRBV28

CDR3aa: CSARGRGGLSNEQFF
j_gene: TRBJ2-1
v_gene: TRBV20-1

CDR3aa: CSARSLGSHYNSPLHF
j_gene: TRBJ1-6
v_gene: TRBV20-1

CDR3aa: CSVNRGMNTEAFF
j_gene: TRBJ1-1
v_gene: TRBV20-1

CDR3aa: CASSLAGSQPQHF
j_gene: TRBJ1-5
v_gene: TRBV7-9

CDR3aa: CSAPGHNEQFF
j_gene: TRBJ2-1
v_gene: TRBV20-1

CDR3aa: CASSGGTASLVNTEAFF
j_gene: TRBJ1-1
v_gene: TRBV7-2

CDR3aa: CSAYYSNQPQHF
j_gene: TRBJ1-5
v_gene: TRBV20-1

CDR3aa: CASRKPGLAKNIQYF
j_gene: TRBJ2-4
v_gene: TRBV11-2

CDR3aa: CASSERGLAGFEQFF
j_gene: TRBJ2-1
v_gene: TRBV2

CDR3aa: CASSRASTDTQYF
j_gene: TRBJ2-3
v_gene: TRBV27

CDR3aa: CAWVGRPDTQYF
j_gene: TRBJ2-3
v_gene: TRBV30

CDR3aa: CASSFGGYEQYF
j_gene: TRBJ2-7
v_gene: TRBV12-3/TRBV12-4

CDR3aa: CASSQRHVSNQPQHF
j_gene: TRBJ1-5
v_gene: TRBV4-1

CDR3aa: CASSYYSGFSGNTIYF
j_gene: TRBJ1-3
v_gene: TRBV6-2/TRBV6-3

CDR3aa: CASSSLPGEQYF
j_gene: TRBJ2-7
v_gene: TRBV6-5

CDR3aa: CSARVPGRRDYEQYF
j_gene: TRBJ2-7
v_gene: TRBV20-1

CDR3aa: CSALGPTNQPQHF
j_gene: TRBJ1-5
v_gene: TRBV20-1

CDR3aa: CSVGFTGSTDTQYF
j_gene: TRBJ2-3
v_gene: TRBV20-1

CDR3aa: CASSLTGLTEAFF
j_gene: TRBJ1-1
v_gene: TRBV5-5

CDR3aa: CASSAGQGARGELFF
j_gene: TRBJ2-2
v_gene: TRBV5-6

CDR3aa: CASSQDVRGDQPQHF
j_gene: TRBJ1-5
v_gene: TRBV4-3

CDR3aa: CSVEQGAGGINEQFF
j_gene: TRBJ2-1
v_gene: TRBV29-1

CDR3aa: CASSLDRTYEQYF
j_gene: TRBJ2-7
v_gene: TRBV19

CDR3aa: CASSLSRLLAGGYNEQFF
j_gene: TRBJ2-1
v_gene: TRBV27

CDR3aa: CSARRFWRSSGANVLTF
j_gene: TRBJ2-6
v_gene: TRBV20-1

CDR3aa: CSATSGAPATNEKLFF
j_gene: TRBJ1-4
v_gene: TRBV20-1

CDR3aa: CASSIQGTDTQYF
j_gene: TRBJ2-3
v_gene: TRBV7-2

CDR3aa: CASSYTGSSGAKVLTF
j_gene: TRBJ2-6
v_gene: TRBV5-1

CDR3aa: CASSLTPGPANYGYTF
j_gene: TRBJ1-2
v_gene: TRBV7-3

CDR3aa: CASSRPAYPGPQNF
j_gene: TRBJ1-5
v_gene: TRBV5-6

CDR3aa: CASSLRSSSYNSPLHF
j_gene: TRBJ1-6
v_gene: TRBV7-2

CDR3aa: CATSRDSLGLRRNSPLHF
j_gene: TRBJ1-6
v_gene: TRBV15

CDR3aa: CSAYLRASYNEQFF
j_gene: TRBJ2-1
v_gene: TRBV20-1

CDR3aa: CSVEGQGANTEAFF
j_gene: TRBJ1-1
v_gene: TRBV29-1

CDR3aa: CASTPQGPEGYTF
j_gene: TRBJ1-2
v_gene: TRBV5-1

CDR3aa: CASGGAYEQYF
j_gene: TRBJ2-7
v_gene: TRBV9

CDR3aa: CASTDGTEGYSNQPQHF
j_gene: TRBJ1-5
v_gene: TRBV7-8

CDR3aa: CASSLVTRGTDTQYF
j_gene: TRBJ2-3
v_gene: TRBV5-1

CDR3aa: CASSWGGFETQYF
j_gene: TRBJ2-5
v_gene: TRBV7-9

CDR3aa: CASSLGSGRQETQYF
j_gene: TRBJ2-5
v_gene: TRBV7-2

CDR3aa: CSARDLSPGHHFRANLFF
j_gene: TRBJ1-4
v_gene: TRBV20-1

CDR3aa: CASSLARVTGELFF
j_gene: TRBJ2-2
v_gene: TRBV5-1

CDR3aa: CASSTQGTGELFF
j_gene: TRBJ2-2
v_gene: TRBV7-2

CDR3aa: CSARVRGSKPEAFF
j_gene: TRBJ1-1
v_gene: TRBV20-1

CDR3aa: CASSLYTEQYF
j_gene: TRBJ2-7
v_gene: TRBV5-6

CDR3aa: CASRTGAREQYF
j_gene: TRBJ2-7
v_gene: TRBV6-5

CDR3aa: CSARAPGGDEQFF
j_gene: TRBJ2-1
v_gene: TRBV20-1

CDR3aa: CASDSSGRSSYNEQFF
j_gene: TRBJ2-1
v_gene: TRBV7-8

CDR3aa: CASSIGGAPRGEQYF
j_gene: TRBJ2-7
v_gene: TRBV5-1

CDR3aa: CASSTRGGRGVYGYTF
j_gene: TRBJ1-2
v_gene: TRBV7-2

CDR3aa: CASSSQDTQYF
j_gene: TRBJ2-3
v_gene: TRBV5-1

CDR3aa: CASSLEFSTDTQYF
j_gene: TRBJ2-3
v_gene: TRBV5-1

CDR3aa: CSARGGVNTEAFF
j_gene: TRBJ1-1
v_gene: TRBV20-1